What follows describes a single TCR beta chain. The data stem from a study of shared T cell receptors in the human thymus. The ends lost 5 bases at V and 4 bases at J; junction bases unmatched: 11. Germline V gene lookup returns CDR1 SGHVS and CDR2 FNYEAQ. CDR3 length: 18 residues. The table came from immunoSEQ multiplex PCR; TCRdb's copy has only in-frame clones and leaves some out. The table lists 700,000 to 750,000 clones, 80% to 90% of them singletons, with around 0.01% in the top ten. The same data also went into a second study, on human thymus T cells. That source reports: Thymus was obtained from resections taken during corrective heart surgery. Thymic and blood repertoires appeared to carry a bias in their V and J gene usage. A high degree of thymic repertoire overlap among unrelated individuals was reported in related research.

The chain employs TRBV7-6 and TRBJ2-3, with 14 bases matching TRBD2. This receptor was taken from a girl under three years old with a congenital heart defect. The sequenced material came from thymocytes. The CDR3 spells CASSPRLAGGLMSDTQYF. In DNA, the CDR3 is TGTGCCAGCAGCCCCCGACTAGCGGGGGGGTTAATGTCAGATACGCAGTATTTT. Full variable domain (rest looked up from reference TRBV7-6 and TRBJ2-3): GAGVSQSPRYKVTKRGQDVALRCDPISGHVSLYWYRQALGQGPEFLTYFNYEAQQDKSGLPNDRFSAERPEGSISTLTIQRTEQRDSAMYRCASSPRLAGGLMSDTQYFGPGTRLTVL.